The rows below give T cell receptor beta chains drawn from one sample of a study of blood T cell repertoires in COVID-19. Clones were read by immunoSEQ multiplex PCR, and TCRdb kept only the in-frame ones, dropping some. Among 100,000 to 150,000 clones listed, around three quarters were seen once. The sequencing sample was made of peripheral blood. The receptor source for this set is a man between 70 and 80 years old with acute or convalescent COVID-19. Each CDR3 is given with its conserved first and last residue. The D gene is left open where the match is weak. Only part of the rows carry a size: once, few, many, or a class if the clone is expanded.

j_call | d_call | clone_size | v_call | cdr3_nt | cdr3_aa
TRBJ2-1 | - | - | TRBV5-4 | TGTGCCAGCAGCCTTATGAATGAGCAGTTCTTC | CASSLMNEQFF
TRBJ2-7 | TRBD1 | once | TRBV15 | TGTGCCACCAGCAGAGCCCGGACAGGGACCGAGCAGTACTTC | CATSRARTGTEQYF
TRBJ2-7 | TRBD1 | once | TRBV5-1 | TGCGCCAGCAGCTTTTCCGGGACAGGGGACGAGCAGTACTTC | CASSFSGTGDEQYF
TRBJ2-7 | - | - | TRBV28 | TGTGCCAGCGGCTTTCGCTACGAGCAGTACTTC | CASGFRYEQYF
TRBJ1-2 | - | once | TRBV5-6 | TGTGCCAGCAGCTTGCATGACAGGATGGATGGCTACACCTTC | CASSLHDRMDGYTF
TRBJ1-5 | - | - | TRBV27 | TGTGCCAGCAGTAACTCAGGGCAACCCCAGCATTTT | CASSNSGQPQHF
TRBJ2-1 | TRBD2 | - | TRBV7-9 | TGTGCCAGCGACCCGTCCAGGGTTACAGGACCTAGCGGGAGAGTCGAGCAGTTCTTC | CASDPSRVTGPSGRVEQFF
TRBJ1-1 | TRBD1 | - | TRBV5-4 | TGTGCCAGCAGCACGGGCCCGACAGGGAGGAATGAAGCTTTCTTT | CASSTGPTGRNEAFF
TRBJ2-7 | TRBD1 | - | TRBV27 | TGTGCCAGCAGTTTAGACAGGGGGAGTTACGAGCAGTACTTC | CASSLDRGSYEQYF
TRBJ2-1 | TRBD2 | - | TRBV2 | TGTGCCAGCAGAAGATCAGGGACTAGCGGGGTCAATGAGCAGTTCTTC | CASRRSGTSGVNEQFF
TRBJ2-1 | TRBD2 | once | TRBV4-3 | TGCGCCAGCAGCCAAGATCAAATCATAATAAGCGGGGGGGTTATTGAGCAGTTCTTC | CASSQDQIIISGGVIEQFF
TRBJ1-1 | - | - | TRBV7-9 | TGTGCCAGCAGCTTAGATAGGGGCCCGAACACTGAAGCTTTCTTT | CASSLDRGPNTEAFF
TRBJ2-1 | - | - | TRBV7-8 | TGTGCCAGCAGCTCAGGTTTTGTCTACAATGAGCAGTTCTTC | CASSSGFVYNEQFF
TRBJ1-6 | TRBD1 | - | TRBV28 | TGTGCCAGCACCCAGGGGGGCCCCGGGCATTCACCCCTCCACTTT | CASTQGGPGHSPLHF
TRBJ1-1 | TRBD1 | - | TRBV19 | TGTGCCAGTAGTAGGACAGGACCATTGGCCACTGAAGCTTTCTTT | CASSRTGPLATEAFF
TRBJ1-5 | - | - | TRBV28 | TGTGCCAGCAGTACAAACAGGGACGCTCAGCCCCAGCATTTT | CASSTNRDAQPQHF
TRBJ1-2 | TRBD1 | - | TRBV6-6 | TGTGCCAGCAGTTTACAGACAGGGGGCGGGTATGGCTACACCTTC | CASSLQTGGGYGYTF
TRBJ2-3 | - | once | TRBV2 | TGTGCCAGCAGCCGGGAGGGGGCGCGAGATACGCAGTATTTT | CASSREGARDTQYF
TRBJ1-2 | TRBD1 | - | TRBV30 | TGTGCCTGGAGTCACCAAAGGCTGGGACAGGGAAATAACTATGGCTACACCTTC | CAWSHQRLGQGNNYGYTF
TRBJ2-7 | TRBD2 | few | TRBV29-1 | TGCAGCACTAGCGGGACCTCTCCCTACGAGCAGTACTTC | CSTSGTSPYEQYF
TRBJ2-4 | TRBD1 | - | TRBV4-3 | TGCGCCAGCAGCCCCCACCCCGGACAGGGAGGAAACATTCAGTACTTC | CASSPHPGQGGNIQYF
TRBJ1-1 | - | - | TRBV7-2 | TGTGCCAGCAGCGTGGACAGTAGGATGAACACTGAAGCTTTCTTT | CASSVDSRMNTEAFF
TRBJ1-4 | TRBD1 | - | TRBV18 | TGTGCCAGCTCACCTCGGACAGGGACCGAAAAACTGTTTTTT | CASSPRTGTEKLFF
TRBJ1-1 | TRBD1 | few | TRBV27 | TGTGCCAGCAGTTGGACAGGGACGAACACTGAAGCTTTCTTT | CASSWTGTNTEAFF
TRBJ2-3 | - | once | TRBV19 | TGTGCCAGTACCTCAAGGGGACGGGAGAGTGGCACAGATACGCAGTATTTT | CASTSRGRESGTDTQYF
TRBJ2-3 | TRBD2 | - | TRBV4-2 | TGTGCCAGCAGCCGTGGGACTAGCGGGAGCGAGGAGGCAGATACGCAGTATTTT | CASSRGTSGSEEADTQYF
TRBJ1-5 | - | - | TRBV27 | TGTGCCAGCAGTTTCGTCCCCGGTTATAGCAATCAGCCCCAGCATTTT | CASSFVPGYSNQPQHF
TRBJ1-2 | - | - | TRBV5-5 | TGTGCCAGCAGCTTGTTACAGGAAAAGCATGGCTACACCTTC | CASSLLQEKHGYTF
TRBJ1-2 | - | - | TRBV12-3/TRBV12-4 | TGTGCCAGCAGTTTACGGGGGTCGGATGGCTACACCTTC | CASSLRGSDGYTF
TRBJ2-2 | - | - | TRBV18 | TGTGCCAGCTCACCACCGGAGAGGGCCACCGGGGAGCTGTTTTTT | CASSPPERATGELFF
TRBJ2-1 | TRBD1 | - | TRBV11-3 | TGTGCCAGCAGCGCCGGGACAGGGAAGGGAAATGAGCAGTTCTTC | CASSAGTGKGNEQFF
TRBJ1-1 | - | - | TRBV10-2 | TGCGCCAGCAGCCAATTCGTGGCTACTGAAGCTTTCTTT | CASSQFVATEAFF
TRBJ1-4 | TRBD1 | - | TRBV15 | TGTGCCACCAGCAGACCCGGGACAGGGGGCCAAGAAAAACTGTTTTTT | CATSRPGTGGQEKLFF
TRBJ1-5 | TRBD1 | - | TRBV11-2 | TGTGCCAGCAGCCGTGCTGGGACAGTAGGTAGTCAGCCCCAGCATTTT | CASSRAGTVGSQPQHF
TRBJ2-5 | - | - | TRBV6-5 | TGTGCCAGCAGTTTTACATATTCAGAGACCCAGTACTTC | CASSFTYSETQYF
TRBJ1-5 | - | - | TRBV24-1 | TGTGCCACCAGTGACCCTACAGGTCCCCGGCAGCCCCAGCATTTT | CATSDPTGPRQPQHF
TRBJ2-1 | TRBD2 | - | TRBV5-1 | TGCGCCAGCAGCTTACTAGCGGCCGACCGCTCCTACAATGAGCAGTTCTTC | CASSLLAADRSYNEQFF
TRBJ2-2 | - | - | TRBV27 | TGTGCCAGCAGTTTAACAGGGCGGATATCGAACACCGGGGAGCTGTTTTTT | CASSLTGRISNTGELFF
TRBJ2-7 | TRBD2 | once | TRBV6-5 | TGTGCCAGCAGTACCGTAGCGGGAGTAGGCAACGAGCAGTACTTC | CASSTVAGVGNEQYF
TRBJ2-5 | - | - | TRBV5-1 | TGCGCCAGCAGCTGGACTACCACCGGGCGAGAGACCCAGTACTTC | CASSWTTTGRETQYF
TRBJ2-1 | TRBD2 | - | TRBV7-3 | TGTGCCAGCAGCCTAAGACTAGCATTCGTCAATGAGCAGTTCTTC | CASSLRLAFVNEQFF
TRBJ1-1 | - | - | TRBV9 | TGTGCCAGCAGCGTAATAGGGAGCCCCCCTGAAGCTTTCTTT | CASSVIGSPPEAFF